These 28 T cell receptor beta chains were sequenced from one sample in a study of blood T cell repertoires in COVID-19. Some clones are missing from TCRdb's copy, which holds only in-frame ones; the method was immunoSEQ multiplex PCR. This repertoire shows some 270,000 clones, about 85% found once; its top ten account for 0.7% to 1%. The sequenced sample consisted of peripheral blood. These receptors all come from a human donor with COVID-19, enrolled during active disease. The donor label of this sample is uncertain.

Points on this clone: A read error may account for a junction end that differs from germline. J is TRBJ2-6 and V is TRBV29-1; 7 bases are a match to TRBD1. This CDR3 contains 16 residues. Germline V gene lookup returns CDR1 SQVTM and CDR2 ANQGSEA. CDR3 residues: CSAEGTVSSGANVLTF. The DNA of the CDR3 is TGCAGCGCTGAAGGGACAGTCTCGTCTGGGGCCAACGTCCTGACTTTC.

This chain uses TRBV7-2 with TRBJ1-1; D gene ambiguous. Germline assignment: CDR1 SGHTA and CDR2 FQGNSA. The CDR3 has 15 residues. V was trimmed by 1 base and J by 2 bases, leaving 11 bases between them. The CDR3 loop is CASSLVAAVNTEAFF. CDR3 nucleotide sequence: TGTGCCAGCAGCTTAGTGGCGGCGGTAAACACTGAAGCTTTCTTT.

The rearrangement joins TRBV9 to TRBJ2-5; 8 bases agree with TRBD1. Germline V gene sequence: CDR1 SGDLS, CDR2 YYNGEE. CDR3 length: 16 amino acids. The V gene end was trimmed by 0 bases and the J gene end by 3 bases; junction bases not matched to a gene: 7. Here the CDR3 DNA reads TGTGCCAGCAGCGTAGTAGGAGGACAGGGCGAAGAGACCCAGTACTTC. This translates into CASSVVGGQGEETQYF. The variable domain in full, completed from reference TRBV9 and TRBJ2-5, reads DSGVTQTPKHLITATGQRVTLRCSPRSGDLSVYWYQQSLDQGLQFLIQYYNGEERAKGNILERFSAQQFPDLHSELNLSSLELGDSALYFCASSVVGGQGEETQYFGPGTRLLVL.

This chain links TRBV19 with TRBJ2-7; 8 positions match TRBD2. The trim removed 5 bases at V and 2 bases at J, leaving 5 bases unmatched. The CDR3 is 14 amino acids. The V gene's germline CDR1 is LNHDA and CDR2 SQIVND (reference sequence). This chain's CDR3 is CASSFGGATYEQYF. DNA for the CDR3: TGTGCCAGTAGTTTCGGGGGGGCGACCTACGAGCAGTACTTC.

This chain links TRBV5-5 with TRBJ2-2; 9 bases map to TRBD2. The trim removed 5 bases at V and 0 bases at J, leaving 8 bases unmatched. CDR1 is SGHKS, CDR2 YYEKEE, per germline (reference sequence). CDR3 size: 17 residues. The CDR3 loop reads CASSSLAGRSNTGELFF. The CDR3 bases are TGTGCCAGCAGTTCTCTAGCGGGACGATCGAACACCGGGGAGCTGTTTTTT.

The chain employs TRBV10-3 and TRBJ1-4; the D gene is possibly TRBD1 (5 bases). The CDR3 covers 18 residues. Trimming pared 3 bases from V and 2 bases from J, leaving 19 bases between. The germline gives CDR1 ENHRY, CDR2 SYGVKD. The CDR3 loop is CAISDRSGKISTNEKLFF. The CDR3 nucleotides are TGTGCCATCAGTGATCGCTCAGGGAAAATATCGACTAATGAAAAACTGTTTTTT.

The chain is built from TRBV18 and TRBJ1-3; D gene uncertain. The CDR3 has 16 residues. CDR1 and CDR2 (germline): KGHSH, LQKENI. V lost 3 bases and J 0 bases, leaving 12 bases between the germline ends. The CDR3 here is CASSPSALSSGNTIYF. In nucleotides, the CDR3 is TGTGCCAGCTCACCCTCCGCTTTGAGCTCTGGAAACACCATATATTTT.

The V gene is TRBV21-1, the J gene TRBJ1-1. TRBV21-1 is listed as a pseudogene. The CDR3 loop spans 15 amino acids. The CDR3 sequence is CASSKRGGVNTEAFF. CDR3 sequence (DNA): TGTGCCAGCAGCAAAAGAGGAGGGGTGAACACTGAAGCTTTCTTT.

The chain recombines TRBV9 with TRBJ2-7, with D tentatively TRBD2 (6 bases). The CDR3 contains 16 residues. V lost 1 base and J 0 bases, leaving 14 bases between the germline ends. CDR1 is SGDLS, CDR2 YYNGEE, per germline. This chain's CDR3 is CASSVLPGESSYEQYF. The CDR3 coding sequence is TGTGCCAGCAGCGTACTTCCGGGAGAGAGCTCCTACGAGCAGTACTTC. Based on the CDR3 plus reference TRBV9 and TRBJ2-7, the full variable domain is DSGVTQTPKHLITATGQRVTLRCSPRSGDLSVYWYQQSLDQGLQFLIQYYNGEERAKGNILERFSAQQFPDLHSELNLSSLELGDSALYFCASSVLPGESSYEQYFGPGTRLTVT.

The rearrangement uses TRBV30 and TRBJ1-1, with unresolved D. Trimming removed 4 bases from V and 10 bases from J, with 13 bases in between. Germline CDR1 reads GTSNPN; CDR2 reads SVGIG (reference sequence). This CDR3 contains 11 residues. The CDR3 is CAWMGPAGAFF. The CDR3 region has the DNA TGTGCCTGGATGGGCCCCGCGGGAGCTTTCTTT.

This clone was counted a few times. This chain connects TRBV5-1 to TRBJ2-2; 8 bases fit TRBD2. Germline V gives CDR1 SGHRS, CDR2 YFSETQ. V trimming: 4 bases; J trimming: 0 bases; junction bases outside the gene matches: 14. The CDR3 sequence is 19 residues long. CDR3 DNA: TGCGCCAGCAGCACCTACCGACTAGCGAGCGCCGCGAACACCGGGGAGCTGTTTTTT. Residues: CASSTYRLASAANTGELFF.

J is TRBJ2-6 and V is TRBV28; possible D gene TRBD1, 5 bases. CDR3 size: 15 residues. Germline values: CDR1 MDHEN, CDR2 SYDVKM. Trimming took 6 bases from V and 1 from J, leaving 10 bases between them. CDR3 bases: TGTGCCAGCAGCAATCACAGGTCTGGGGCCAACGTCCTGACTTTC. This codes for CASSNHRSGANVLTF.

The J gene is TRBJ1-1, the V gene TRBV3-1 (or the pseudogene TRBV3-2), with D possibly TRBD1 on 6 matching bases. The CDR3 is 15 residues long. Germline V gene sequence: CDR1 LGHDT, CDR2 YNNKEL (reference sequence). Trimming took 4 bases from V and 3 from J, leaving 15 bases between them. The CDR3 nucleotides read TGTGCCAGCAGCCCTCTCACAGGGATGGACACTGAAGCTTTCTTT. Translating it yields CASSPLTGMDTEAFF.

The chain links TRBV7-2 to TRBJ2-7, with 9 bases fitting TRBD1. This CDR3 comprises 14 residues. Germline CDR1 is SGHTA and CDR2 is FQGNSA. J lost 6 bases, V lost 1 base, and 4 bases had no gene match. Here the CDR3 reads CASSLGTGAGEQYF. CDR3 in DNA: TGTGCCAGCAGCTTAGGGACAGGGGCTGGCGAGCAGTACTTC.

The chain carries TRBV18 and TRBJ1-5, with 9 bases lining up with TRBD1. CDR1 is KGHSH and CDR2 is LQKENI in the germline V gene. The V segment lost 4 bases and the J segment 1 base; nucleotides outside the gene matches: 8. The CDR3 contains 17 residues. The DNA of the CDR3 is TGTGCCAGCTCACAAACTCCCGGGACAGGGAGCAATCAGCCCCAGCATTTT. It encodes CASSQTPGTGSNQPQHF.

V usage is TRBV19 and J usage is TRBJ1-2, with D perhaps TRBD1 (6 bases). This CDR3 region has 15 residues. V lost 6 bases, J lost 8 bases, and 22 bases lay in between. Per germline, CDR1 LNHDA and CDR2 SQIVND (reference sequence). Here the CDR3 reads CASSPQTGWIGGYTF. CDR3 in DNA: TGTGCCAGTAGCCCTCAGACAGGATGGATCGGCGGCTACACCTTC.

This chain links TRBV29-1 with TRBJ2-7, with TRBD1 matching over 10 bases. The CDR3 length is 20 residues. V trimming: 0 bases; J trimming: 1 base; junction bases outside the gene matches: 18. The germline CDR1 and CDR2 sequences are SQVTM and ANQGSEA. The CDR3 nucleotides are TGCAGCGTTGAAGATCCGCGGGGGACAGGGGCCGCTCGGGAATCCTACGAGCAGTACTTC. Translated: CSVEDPRGTGAARESYEQYF.

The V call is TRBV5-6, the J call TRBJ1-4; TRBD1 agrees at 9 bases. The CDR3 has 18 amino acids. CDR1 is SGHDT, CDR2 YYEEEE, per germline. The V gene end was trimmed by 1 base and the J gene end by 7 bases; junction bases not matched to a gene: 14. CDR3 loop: CASSLHGTGIMVGEKLFF. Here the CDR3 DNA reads TGTGCCAGCAGCTTGCATGGGACAGGGATAATGGTTGGTGAAAAACTGTTTTTT.

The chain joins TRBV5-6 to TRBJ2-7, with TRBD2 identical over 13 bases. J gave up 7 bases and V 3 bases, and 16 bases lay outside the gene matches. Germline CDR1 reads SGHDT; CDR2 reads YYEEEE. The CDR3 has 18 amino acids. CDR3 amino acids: CASSSDRGLAGLPSEQYF. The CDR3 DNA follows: TGTGCCAGCAGCTCCGACAGGGGACTAGCGGGACTCCCAAGTGAGCAGTACTTC.

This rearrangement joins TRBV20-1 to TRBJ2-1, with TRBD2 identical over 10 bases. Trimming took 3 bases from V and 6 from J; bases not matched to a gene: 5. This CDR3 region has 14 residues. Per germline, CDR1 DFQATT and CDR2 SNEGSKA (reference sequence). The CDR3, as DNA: TGCAGTGCTAGTCAAGGACTAGCGGTCAATGAGCAGTTCTTC. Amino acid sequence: CSASQGLAVNEQFF.

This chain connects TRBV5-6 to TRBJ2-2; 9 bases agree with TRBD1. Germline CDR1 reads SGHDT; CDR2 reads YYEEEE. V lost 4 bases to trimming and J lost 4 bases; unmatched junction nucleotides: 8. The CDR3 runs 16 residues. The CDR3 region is CASSSPGTGITGELFF. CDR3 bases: TGTGCCAGCAGCAGCCCTGGGACAGGGATCACCGGGGAGCTGTTTTTT.

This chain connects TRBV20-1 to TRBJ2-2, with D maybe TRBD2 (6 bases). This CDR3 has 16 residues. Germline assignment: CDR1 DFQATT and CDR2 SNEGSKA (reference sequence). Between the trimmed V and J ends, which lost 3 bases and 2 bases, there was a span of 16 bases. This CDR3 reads CSASSGEVKNTGELFF. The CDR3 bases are TGCAGTGCTAGTTCGGGAGAAGTTAAAAACACCGGGGAGCTGTTTTTT.

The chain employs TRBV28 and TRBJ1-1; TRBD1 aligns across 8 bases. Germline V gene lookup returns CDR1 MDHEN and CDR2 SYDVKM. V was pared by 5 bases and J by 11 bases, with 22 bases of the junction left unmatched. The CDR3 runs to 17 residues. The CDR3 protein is CASSRGGGRGLFFRAFF. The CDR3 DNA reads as TGTGCCAGCAGTAGGGGAGGTGGCAGGGGGCTTTTTTTTCGCGCTTTCTTT.

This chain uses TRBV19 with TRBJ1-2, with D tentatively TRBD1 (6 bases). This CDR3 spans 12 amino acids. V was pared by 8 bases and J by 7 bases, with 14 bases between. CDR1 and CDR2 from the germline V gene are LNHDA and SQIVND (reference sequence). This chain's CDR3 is CASGGAMSGYTF. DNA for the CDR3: TGTGCCAGTGGGGGCGCGATGTCTGGCTACACCTTC.

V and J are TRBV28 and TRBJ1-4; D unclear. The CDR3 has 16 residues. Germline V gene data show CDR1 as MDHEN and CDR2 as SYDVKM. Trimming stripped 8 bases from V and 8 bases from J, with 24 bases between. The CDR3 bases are TGTGCCAGCTCGCGGCCTAAGGCCTCGGGGAGGGAAAAACTGTTTTTT. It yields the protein CASSRPKASGREKLFF. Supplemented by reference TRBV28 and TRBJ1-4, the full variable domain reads DVKVTQSSRYLVKRTGEKVFLECVQDMDHENMFWYRQDPGLGLRLIYFSYDVKMKEKGDIPEGYSVSREKKERFSLILESASTNQTSMYLCASSRPKASGREKLFFGSGTQLSVL.

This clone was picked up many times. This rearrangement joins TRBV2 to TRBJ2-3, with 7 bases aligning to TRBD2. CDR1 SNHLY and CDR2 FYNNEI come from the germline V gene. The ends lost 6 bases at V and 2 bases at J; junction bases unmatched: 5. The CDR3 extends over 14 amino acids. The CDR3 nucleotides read TGTGCCAGCAGCCTTCTAGCGGTCACAGATACGCAGTATTTT. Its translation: CASSLLAVTDTQYF.

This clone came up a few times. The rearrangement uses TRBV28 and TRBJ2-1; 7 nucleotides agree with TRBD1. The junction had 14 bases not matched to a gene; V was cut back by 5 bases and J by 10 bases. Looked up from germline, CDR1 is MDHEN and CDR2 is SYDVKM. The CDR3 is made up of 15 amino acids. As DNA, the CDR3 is TGTGCCAGCAGTGATGCCCTAGGACAGGACCGAGAGCAGTTCTTC. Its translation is CASSDALGQDREQFF. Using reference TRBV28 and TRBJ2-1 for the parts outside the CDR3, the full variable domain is DVKVTQSSRYLVKRTGEKVFLECVQDMDHENMFWYRQDPGLGLRLIYFSYDVKMKEKGDIPEGYSVSREKKERFSLILESASTNQTSMYLCASSDALGQDREQFFGPGTRLTVL.

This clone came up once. CDR3 DNA sequence: TGTGCCAGCAGCTTGGCCCCTCAAGAGACCCAGTACTTC. Translation: CASSLAPQETQYF. This sequence joins TRBV5-6 and TRBJ2-5; D gene uncertain. V dropped 0 bases and J dropped 2 bases, with 5 bases sitting between them. This CDR3 comprises 13 residues. Germline V gene sequence: CDR1 SGHDT, CDR2 YYEEEE.